This T cell receptor (beta chain) was documented in a study of shared clonotypes between healthy human individuals. Whole-study results and caveats: Sampling was confined to blood; repertoires within tissues likely differ.

With respect to this clone: What it binds is unknown.

CD45RO-negative, CCR7-selected cells formed the naive CD8 fraction, which excluded terminally differentiated effector memory CD45RA+ cells. Nashville, Tennessee was home to all donors, each a Caucasian adult. CDR1 and CDR2 from the germline V gene are SEHNR and FQNEAQ (reference sequence). There are 13 residues in the CDR3. Trimming took off 4 bases at V and 4 bases at J, with 8 bases between the two ends. Repertoires were generated with immunoSEQ multiplex PCR, while TCRdb's copy carries only in-frame clones and drops some. The sample shows about 2.1 million clones, about 94% of them seen only once.

Sequencing was done on a sample of naive CD8+ T cells from PBMCs. The sequence was obtained from a man younger than 35 in good health. Some clones in this sample may be carry-over from other donors' samples. This chain joins TRBV7-9 and TRBJ2-1; no reliable D call. CDR3 residues: CASSWRLYNEQFF. In DNA form, the CDR3 reads TGTGCCAGCAGCTGGCGACTGTACAATGAGCAGTTCTTC.